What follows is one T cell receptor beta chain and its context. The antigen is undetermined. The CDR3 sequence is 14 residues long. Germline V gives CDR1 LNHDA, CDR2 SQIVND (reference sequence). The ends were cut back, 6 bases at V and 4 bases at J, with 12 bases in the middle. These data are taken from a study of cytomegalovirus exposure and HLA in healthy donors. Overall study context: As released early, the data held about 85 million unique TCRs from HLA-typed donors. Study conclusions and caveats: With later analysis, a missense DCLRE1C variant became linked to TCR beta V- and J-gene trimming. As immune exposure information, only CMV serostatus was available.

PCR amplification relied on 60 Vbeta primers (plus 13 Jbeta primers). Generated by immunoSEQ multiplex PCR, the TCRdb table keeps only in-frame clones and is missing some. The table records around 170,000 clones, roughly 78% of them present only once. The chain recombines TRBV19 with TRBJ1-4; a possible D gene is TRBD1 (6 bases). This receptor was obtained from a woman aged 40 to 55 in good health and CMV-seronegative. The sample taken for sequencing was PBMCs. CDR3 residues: CASSPQGINEKLFF. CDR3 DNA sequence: TGTGCCAGTAGCCCACAGGGTATTAATGAAAAACTGTTTTTT.